These 21 T cell receptor beta chains share one sample of origin, sequenced in a study of T cells in localized non-small cell lung cancer. Measured with immunoSEQ multiplex PCR; TCRdb has only the in-frame clones, and not every one. The sample holds 25,000 to 35,000 clones, less than 90% seen once. The source was peripheral blood, collected before any cancer treatment. These receptors came from a female donor over 55 with stage I lung adenocarcinoma.

J is TRBJ2-6 and V is TRBV7-2; D uncertain. V lost 1 base and J lost 4, with 5 bases in between. Germline V lookup: CDR1 SGHTA, CDR2 FQGNSA. The CDR3 has 14 residues. CDR3 residues: CASSLGPGANVLTF. The DNA for the CDR3 is TGTGCCAGCAGCTTAGGACCCGGGGCCAACGTCCTGACTTTC.

The CDR3 DNA follows: TGTGCCAGCAGAGACTTCTCAGGGAGGAACACTGAAGCTTTCTTT. This gives the protein CASRDFSGRNTEAFF. The gene calls are TRBV6-5 and TRBJ1-1, with D perhaps TRBD1 (5 bases). Trimming took off 6 bases at V and 1 base at J, with 15 bases between the two ends. CDR3 length: 15 amino acids. Germline V CDR1 and CDR2: MNHEY, SVGAGI.

The genes are TRBV14 and TRBJ1-3; TRBD1 matches 7 bases. V dropped 4 bases and J dropped 2; count of bases not matched to a gene: 8. Germline V lookup: CDR1 SGHDN, CDR2 FVKESK. This CDR3 contains 16 residues. The DNA for the CDR3 is TGTGCCAGCAGCCGAGCCGGGACAGCCGCTGGAAACACCATATATTTT. Translated: CASSRAGTAAGNTIYF.

The chain joins TRBV29-1 to TRBJ1-4; tentative D call: TRBD1 (6 bases). The germline gives CDR1 SQVTM, CDR2 ANQGSEA. The CDR3 contains 15 residues. V gave up 7 bases and J gave up 3 bases, with 18 bases separating them. CDR3 loop: CSGAEQGGSNEKLFF. In nucleotides, the CDR3 is TGCAGCGGGGCGGAACAGGGAGGGTCTAATGAAAAACTGTTTTTT.

This clone has a single count. The rearrangement uses TRBV5-6 and TRBJ2-3, with TRBD2 matching 9 bases. Per germline, CDR1 SGHDT and CDR2 YYEEEE. V shed 4 bases and J 6 bases; nucleotides not matched to a gene: 15. The CDR3 extends over 17 amino acids. The CDR3 sequence is CASSPAGSGSSLDTQYF. Here the CDR3 DNA reads TGTGCCAGCAGCCCGGCTGGTAGCGGGAGTAGTTTGGATACGCAGTATTTT.

The chain links TRBV14 to TRBJ1-2; D perhaps matches TRBD1 (5 bases). The CDR3 is made up of 14 amino acids. The ends were cut back, 1 base at V and 5 bases at J, with 11 bases in the middle. The germline CDR1 and CDR2 sequences are SGHDN and FVKESK. CDR3 DNA sequence: TGTGCCAGCAGCCAAGGGGACTGGAGTTATGGCTACACCTTC. This encodes CASSQGDWSYGYTF.

The chain joins TRBV7-2 to TRBJ1-1, with D unresolved. Trimming pared 2 bases from V and 3 bases from J, leaving 1 base between. CDR1 and CDR2 (germline): SGHTA, FQGNSA. CDR3 size: 11 residues. The DNA for the CDR3 is TGTGCCAGCAGCTTATACACTGAAGCTTTCTTT. Translating gives CASSLYTEAFF.

The V and J genes are TRBV5-4 and TRBJ2-5; TRBD2 matches 15 bases. V dropped 3 bases and J dropped 2; count of bases not matched to a gene: 2. This CDR3 spans 16 amino acids. CDR1 is SGHNT and CDR2 is YYREEE in the germline V gene (reference sequence). The CDR3 loop reads CASSWTSGREQETQYF. CDR3 coding DNA: TGTGCCAGCAGCTGGACTAGCGGGAGGGAACAAGAGACCCAGTACTTC.

The chain combines TRBV7-9 with TRBJ2-7; TRBD2 aligns across 8 bases. CDR3 size: 14 residues. V was clipped by 5 bases and J by 2 bases; unmatched bases: 5. The germline V gene has CDR1 SEHNR and CDR2 FQNEAQ (reference sequence). As DNA, the CDR3 is TGTGCCAGCAGCCGAGGACTAGCCGCCTACGAGCAGTACTTC. It specifies CASSRGLAAYEQYF.

The chain has TRBV27 and TRBJ1-1; tentative D call: TRBD1 (6 bases). V lost 3 bases and J 4 bases, leaving 12 bases between the germline ends. The CDR3 is 14 residues long. CDR1 MNHEY and CDR2 SMNVEV come from the germline V gene (reference sequence). The CDR3 region is CASSFRGGGTEAFF. The DNA of the CDR3 is TGTGCCAGCAGTTTCCGAGGGGGAGGCACTGAAGCTTTCTTT.

The genes are TRBV7-2 and TRBJ2-3; D gene ambiguous. The CDR3 sequence is 14 residues long. The germline gives CDR1 SGHTA, CDR2 FQGNSA. The ends were cut back, 0 bases at V and 0 bases at J, with 4 bases in the middle. The DNA for the CDR3 is TGTGCCAGCAGCTTAGCGTCTAGCACAGATACGCAGTATTTT. It is translated as CASSLASSTDTQYF.

The count of this clone is one. This chain joins TRBV7-6 and TRBJ2-2, with D perhaps matching TRBD2 (5 bases). The V end lost 2 bases, the J end lost 6 bases, and 16 bases lay between the germline ends. The CDR3 runs to 16 residues. CDR1 is SGHVS and CDR2 is FNYEAQ in the germline V gene. CDR3 sequence reads: CASSLYQARAAGELFF. The CDR3 DNA sequence: TGTGCCAGCAGCTTATATCAGGCGAGAGCGGCCGGGGAGCTGTTTTTT.

V gene TRBV5-3 combines with J gene TRBJ2-2; 10 nucleotides align to TRBD2. TRBV5-3 is an open reading frame whose function is uncertain. The CDR3 has 14 amino acids. With 8 bases clipped from V and 7 bases from J, the junction kept 8 bases outside the gene matches. As DNA, the CDR3 is TGTGCCAGCAGCACCACTAGCGGGGTCGGGGAGCTGTTTTTT. Translation gives CASSTTSGVGELFF.

The chain combines TRBV6-5 with TRBJ1-2; 8 nucleotides line up with TRBD1. The CDR3 spans 16 residues. V dropped 2 bases and J dropped 4; count of bases not matched to a gene: 9. Germline CDR1 MNHEY, CDR2 SVGAGI. The CDR3 spells CASSYGRQGMSYGYTF. CDR3 bases: TGTGCCAGCAGTTACGGTAGACAGGGGATGAGCTATGGCTACACCTTC.

The chain is built from TRBV7-9 and TRBJ1-1; D might be TRBD1 (6 bases). Trimming pared 5 bases from V and 5 bases from J, leaving 21 bases between. CDR1 and CDR2 from the germline V gene are SEHNR and FQNEAQ (reference sequence). The CDR3 consists of 16 residues. In DNA form, the CDR3 reads TGTGCCAGCAGCCCCCGTTTGGGGGGGCGATGGACTGAAGCTTTCTTT. Translation gives CASSPRLGGRWTEAFF.

The CDR3 bases are TGTGCCAGCAGCTCCGGGACGGGGGATGAAAAACTGTTTTTT. Translating it yields CASSSGTGDEKLFF. The chain joins TRBV5-4 to TRBJ1-4, with D possibly matching TRBD1 (5 bases). Germline CDR1 and CDR2: SGHNT and YYREEE (reference sequence). CDR3 size: 14 residues. V lost 3 bases and J 6 bases, leaving 12 bases between the germline ends.

The J gene is TRBJ1-2, the V gene TRBV7-2; D call uncertain. The CDR3 totals 13 residues. Germline V CDR1 and CDR2: SGHTA, FQGNSA. Trimming took 0 bases from V and 7 from J, leaving 9 bases between them. The CDR3 DNA is TGTGCCAGCAGCTTAGCGGGAGAGGGTGGCTACACCTTC. Translation gives CASSLAGEGGYTF.

The chain employs TRBV5-6 and TRBJ2-7; possible D gene TRBD2, 6 bases. The V gene's germline CDR1 is SGHDT and CDR2 YYEEEE. This CDR3 region has 12 residues. Trimming left V 0 bases short and J 6 bases short, with 7 bases between. The CDR3 is CASSLVGGEQYF. The CDR3 DNA reads as TGTGCCAGCAGCTTGGTGGGGGGCGAGCAGTACTTC.

This rearrangement joins TRBV27 to TRBJ2-1; 7 bases align to TRBD2. Germline values: CDR1 MNHEY, CDR2 SMNVEV (reference sequence). The CDR3 runs to 12 residues. Trimming cost V 0 bases and J 15 bases; bases outside gene matches: 5. CDR3 sequence reads: CASSLSWGGWFF. Written as DNA, the CDR3 is TGTGCCAGCAGTTTATCGTGGGGGGGGTGGTTCTTC.

The V gene is TRBV25-1, the J gene TRBJ2-7; D is ambiguous. The CDR3 loop spans 14 amino acids. The germline V and J ends were trimmed by 0 bases and 5 bases, with 11 bases remaining between them. In germline, CDR1 is MGHDK, CDR2 SYGVNS. The CDR3, as DNA: TGTGCCAGCAGTGAATACGTCCAGGTCCACGAGCAGTACTTC. Protein: CASSEYVQVHEQYF.

V usage is TRBV5-1 and J usage is TRBJ2-1; D might be TRBD2 (6 bases). CDR1 SGHRS and CDR2 YFSETQ come from the germline V gene. This CDR3 spans 16 amino acids. With 2 bases removed from V and 5 bases from J, the gap between germline ends came to 17 bases. The CDR3 loop is CASSLGGTNNHNEQFF. In DNA, the CDR3 is TGCGCCAGCAGCTTAGGCGGGACCAATAACCACAATGAGCAGTTCTTC.